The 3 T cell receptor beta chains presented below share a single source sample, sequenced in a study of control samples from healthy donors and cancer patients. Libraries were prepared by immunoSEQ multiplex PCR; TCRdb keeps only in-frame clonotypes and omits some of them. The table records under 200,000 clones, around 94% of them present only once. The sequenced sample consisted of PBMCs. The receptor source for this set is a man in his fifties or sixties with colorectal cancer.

CDR3 in DNA: TGTGCCAGCTCATCCCGGGGGGCTAATGAAAAACTGTTTTTT. Translated: CASSSRGANEKLFF. This chain connects TRBV18 to TRBJ1-4, with a tentative D call TRBD1 (5 bases). V was cut by 5 bases and J by 3 bases, with 10 bases left in between. Germline-derived CDR1 and CDR2 are KGHSH and LQKENI. The CDR3 is 14 amino acids.

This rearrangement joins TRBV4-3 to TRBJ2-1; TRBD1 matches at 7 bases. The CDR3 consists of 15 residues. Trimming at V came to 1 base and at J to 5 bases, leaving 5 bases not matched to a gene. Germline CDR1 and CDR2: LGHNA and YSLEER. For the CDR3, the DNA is TGCGCCAGCAGCCAAGGGGACAGAAACAACAATGAGCAGTTCTTC. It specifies CASSQGDRNNNEQFF.

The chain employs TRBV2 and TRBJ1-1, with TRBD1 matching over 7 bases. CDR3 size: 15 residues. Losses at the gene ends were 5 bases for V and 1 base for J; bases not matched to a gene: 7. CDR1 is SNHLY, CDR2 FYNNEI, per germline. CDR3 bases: TGTGCCAGCAGTAAGGAGGGGGCGACGAACACTGAAGCTTTCTTT. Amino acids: CASSKEGATNTEAFF.